These 5 T cell receptor beta chains were sequenced from one sample in a study of T-cell memory formation after mild COVID-19. TCRdb processed the 5' RACE reads anew with MiXCR; each CDR3 protein has one entry. The sample carries around 220,000 distinct CDR3 sequences, 15% to 20% recorded once. The sample consisted of PBMCs or a T cell subset sorted from them (not recorded which). The receptors originated from a man younger than 30 who had mild COVID-19 (a few samples of this study predate the infection). Cell type and time point are not known.

The V call is TRBV5-1, the J call TRBJ1-6; 7 nucleotides match TRBD1. Germline CDR1 reads SGHRS; CDR2 reads YFSETQ. This CDR3 region has 16 residues. V shed 4 bases and J 5 bases; nucleotides not matched to a gene: 9. CDR3 protein: CASSGPGTVNNSPLHF. CDR3 DNA: TGCGCCAGCAGCGGCCCAGGGACAGTCAATAATTCACCCCTCCACTTT.

This clonotype was recorded many times. The chain uses TRBV4-2 and TRBJ2-3; D ambiguous. CDR1 LGHNA and CDR2 YNFKEQ come from the germline V gene. Trimming removed 11 bases at V and 3 bases at J, with 6 bases between. CDR3 size: 10 residues. The CDR3 nucleotides read TGTGCCTCCAGGACAGATACGCAGTATTTT. Translation: CASRTDTQYF.

This clonotype was observed a handful of times. This chain connects TRBV9 to TRBJ1-2, with D possibly matching TRBD1 (5 bases). The CDR3 spans 12 residues. The germline gives CDR1 SGDLS, CDR2 YYNGEE. Trimming took 4 bases from V and 4 from J, leaving 8 bases between them. The CDR3 loop reads CASSIGGYGYTF. CDR3 in DNA: TGTGCCAGCAGCATTGGGGGCTATGGCTACACCTTC.

This clonotype was recorded at least ten times. The chain employs TRBV5-1 and TRBJ1-1; 8 nucleotides line up with TRBD1. The germline V gene has CDR1 SGHRS and CDR2 YFSETQ. CDR3 length equals 15 residues. The junction had 11 bases not matched to a gene; V was cut back by 3 bases and J by 7 bases. The chain's CDR3 is CASSSYRTGRSEAFF. CDR3 coding DNA: TGCGCCAGCAGCTCTTACCGGACAGGGAGGAGTGAAGCTTTCTTT.

The chain joins TRBV28 to TRBJ1-5; TRBD1 matches 9 bases. The CDR3 covers 13 residues. V was pared by 8 bases and J by 6 bases, with 5 bases of the junction left unmatched. The V gene's germline CDR1 is MDHEN and CDR2 SYDVKM. Written as DNA, the CDR3 is TGTGCCAGCTTGCCGGGACAGGGTCAGCCCCAGCATTTT. This sequence encodes CASLPGQGQPQHF. The full variable domain, its missing parts supplied by reference TRBV28 and TRBJ1-5, is DVKVTQSSRYLVKRTGEKVFLECVQDMDHENMFWYRQDPGLGLRLIYFSYDVKMKEKGDIPEGYSVSREKKERFSLILESASTNQTSMYLCASLPGQGQPQHFGDGTRLSIL.